Each of the 4 T cell receptor beta chains below was sequenced from the same sample in a study of T cell responses to AZD1222 COVID-19 vaccine. Some clones are missing from TCRdb's copy, which holds only in-frame ones; the method was immunoSEQ multiplex PCR. The data show 120,000 or so clones, with 85% to 90% seen just once and about 15% held by the top ten. The material was peripheral blood, obtained 28 days after the second AZD1222 dose. The receptors shown here come from an adult who received the AZD1222 COVID-19 vaccine.

The CDR3 DNA is TGTGCCAGCAGCCCTCCGGGGAGAGAGACCCAGTACTTC. It is translated as CASSPPGRETQYF. The V call is TRBV3-1 (or the pseudogene TRBV3-2), the J call TRBJ2-5; maybe TRBD2 (5 bases). Germline CDR1 and CDR2: LGHDT and YNNKEL (reference sequence). The CDR3 totals 13 residues. Deletions cut 4 bases from V and 4 bases from J, with 10 bases between.

The rearrangement uses TRBV7-2 and TRBJ1-4; D perhaps matches TRBD1 (6 bases). The V gene lost 5 bases and the J gene lost 8 bases, with 15 bases spanning the gap. CDR1 and CDR2 (germline): SGHTA, FQGNSA. This CDR3 contains 14 residues. CDR3 loop: CASSRSGVGEKLFF. Here the CDR3 DNA reads TGTGCCAGCAGCAGATCAGGGGTCGGGGAAAAACTGTTTTTT.

The chain is built from TRBV5-1 and TRBJ2-3, with 11 bases lining up with TRBD2. V shed 4 bases, J shed 1 base, and the junction held 11 bases outside the gene matches. This CDR3 is 18 amino acids long. The V gene's germline CDR1 is SGHRS and CDR2 YFSETQ. The CDR3 sequence is CASSPTSGGPPGTDTQYF. CDR3 coding DNA: TGCGCCAGCAGCCCCACTAGCGGGGGACCCCCTGGCACAGATACGCAGTATTTT.

The chain joins TRBV18 to TRBJ1-1; D gene uncertain. V was shortened by 6 bases and J by 6 bases, with 14 bases between the two germline ends. The CDR3 totals 13 residues. Germline V gene lookup returns CDR1 KGHSH and CDR2 LQKENI. The CDR3 DNA reads TGTGCCAGCTCTACGGAAGTCGGAGCTGAAGCTTTCTTT. It translates to CASSTEVGAEAFF.